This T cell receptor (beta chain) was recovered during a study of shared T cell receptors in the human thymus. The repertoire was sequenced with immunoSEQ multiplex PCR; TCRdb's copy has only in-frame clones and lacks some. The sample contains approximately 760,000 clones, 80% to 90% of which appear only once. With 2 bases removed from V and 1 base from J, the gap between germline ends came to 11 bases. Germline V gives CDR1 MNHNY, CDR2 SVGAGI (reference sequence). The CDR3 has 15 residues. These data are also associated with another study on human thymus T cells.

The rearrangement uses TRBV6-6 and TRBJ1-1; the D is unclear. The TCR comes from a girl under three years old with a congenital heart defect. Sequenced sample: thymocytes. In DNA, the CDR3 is TGTGCCAGCAGTTACCCCCTGGCAGGGAACACTGAAGCTTTCTTT. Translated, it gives CASSYPLAGNTEAFF.